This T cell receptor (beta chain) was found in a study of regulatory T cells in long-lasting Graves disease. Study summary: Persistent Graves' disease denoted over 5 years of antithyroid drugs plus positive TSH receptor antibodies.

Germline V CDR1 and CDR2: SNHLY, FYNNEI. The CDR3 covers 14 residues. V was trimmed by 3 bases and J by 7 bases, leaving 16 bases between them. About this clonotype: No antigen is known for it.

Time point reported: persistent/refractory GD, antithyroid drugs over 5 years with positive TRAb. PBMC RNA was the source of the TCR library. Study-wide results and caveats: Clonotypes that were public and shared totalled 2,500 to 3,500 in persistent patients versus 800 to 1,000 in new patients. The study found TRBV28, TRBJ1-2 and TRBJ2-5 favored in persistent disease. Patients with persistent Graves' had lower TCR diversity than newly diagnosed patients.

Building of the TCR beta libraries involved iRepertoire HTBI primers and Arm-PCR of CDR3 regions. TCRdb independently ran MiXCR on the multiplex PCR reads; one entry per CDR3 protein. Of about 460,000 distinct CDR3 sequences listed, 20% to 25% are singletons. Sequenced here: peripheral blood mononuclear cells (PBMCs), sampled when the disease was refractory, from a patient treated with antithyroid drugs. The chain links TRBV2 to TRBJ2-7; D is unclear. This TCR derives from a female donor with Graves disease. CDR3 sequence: CASSESRAVGEQYF. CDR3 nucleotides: TGTGCCAGCAGTGAGAGTCGGGCAGTCGGGGAGCAGTACTTC.